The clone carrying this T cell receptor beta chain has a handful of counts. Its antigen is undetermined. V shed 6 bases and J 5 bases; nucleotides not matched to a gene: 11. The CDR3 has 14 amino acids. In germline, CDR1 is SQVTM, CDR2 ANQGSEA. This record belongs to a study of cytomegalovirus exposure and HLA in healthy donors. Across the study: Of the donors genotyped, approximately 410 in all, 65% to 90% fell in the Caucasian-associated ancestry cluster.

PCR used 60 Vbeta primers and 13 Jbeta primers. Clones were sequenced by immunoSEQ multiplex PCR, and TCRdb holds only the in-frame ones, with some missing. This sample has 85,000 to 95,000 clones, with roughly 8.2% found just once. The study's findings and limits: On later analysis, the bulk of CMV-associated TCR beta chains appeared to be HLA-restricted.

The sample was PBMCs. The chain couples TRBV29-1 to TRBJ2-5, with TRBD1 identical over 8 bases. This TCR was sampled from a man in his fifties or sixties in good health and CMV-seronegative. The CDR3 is CSVRTGSIVETQYF. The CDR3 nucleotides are TGCAGCGTCCGGACAGGGTCGATTGTTGAGACCCAGTACTTC.